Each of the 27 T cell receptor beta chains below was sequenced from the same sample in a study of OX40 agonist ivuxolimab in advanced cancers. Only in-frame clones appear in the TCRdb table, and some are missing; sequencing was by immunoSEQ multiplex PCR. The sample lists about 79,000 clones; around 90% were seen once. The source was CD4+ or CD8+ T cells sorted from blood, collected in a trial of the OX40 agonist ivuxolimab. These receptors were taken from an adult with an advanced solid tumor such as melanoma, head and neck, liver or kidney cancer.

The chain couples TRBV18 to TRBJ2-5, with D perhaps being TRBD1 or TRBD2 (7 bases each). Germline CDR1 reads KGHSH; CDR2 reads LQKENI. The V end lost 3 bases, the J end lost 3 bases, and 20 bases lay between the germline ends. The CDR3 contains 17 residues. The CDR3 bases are TGTGCCAGCTCACCTTCCACTAGCGCCAGGGGGGAAGAGACCCAGTACTTC. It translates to CASSPSTSARGEETQYF. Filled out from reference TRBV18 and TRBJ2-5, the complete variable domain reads NAGVMQNPRHLVRRRGQEARLRCSPMKGHSHVYWYRQLPEEGLKFMVYLQKENIIDESGMPKERFSAEFPKEGPSILRIQQVVRGDSAAYFCASSPSTSARGEETQYFGPGTRLLVL.

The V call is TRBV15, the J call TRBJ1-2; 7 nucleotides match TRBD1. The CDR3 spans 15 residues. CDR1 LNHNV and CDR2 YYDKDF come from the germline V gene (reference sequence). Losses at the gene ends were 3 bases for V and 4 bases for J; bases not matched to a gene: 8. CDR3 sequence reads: CATSSNDREFYGYTF. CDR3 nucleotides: TGTGCCACCAGCAGCAACGACAGGGAATTCTATGGCTACACCTTC.

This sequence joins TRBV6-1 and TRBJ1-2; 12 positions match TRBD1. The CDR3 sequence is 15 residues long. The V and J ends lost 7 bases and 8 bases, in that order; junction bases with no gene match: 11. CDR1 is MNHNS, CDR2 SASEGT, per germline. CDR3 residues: CASTIQGQGARGYTF. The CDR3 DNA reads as TGTGCCAGCACCATACAGGGACAGGGGGCGCGGGGCTACACCTTC.

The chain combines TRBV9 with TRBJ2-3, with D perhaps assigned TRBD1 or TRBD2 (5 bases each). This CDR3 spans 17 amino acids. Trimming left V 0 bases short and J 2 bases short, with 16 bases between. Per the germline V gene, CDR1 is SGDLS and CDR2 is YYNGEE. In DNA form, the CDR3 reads TGTGCCAGCAGCGTAGATCCTTCGGGGCAGCCCACAGATACGCAGTATTTT. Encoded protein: CASSVDPSGQPTDTQYF.

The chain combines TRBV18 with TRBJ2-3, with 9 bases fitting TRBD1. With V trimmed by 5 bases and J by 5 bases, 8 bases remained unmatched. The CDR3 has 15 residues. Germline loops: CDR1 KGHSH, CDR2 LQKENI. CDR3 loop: CASSTKQGAGDTQYF. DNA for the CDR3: TGTGCCAGCTCAACAAAACAGGGGGCAGGAGATACGCAGTATTTT.

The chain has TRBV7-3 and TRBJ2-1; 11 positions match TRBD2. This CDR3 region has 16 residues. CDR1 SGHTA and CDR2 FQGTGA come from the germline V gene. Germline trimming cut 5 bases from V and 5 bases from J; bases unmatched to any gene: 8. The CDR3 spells CASSATSGASHNEQFF. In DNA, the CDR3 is TGTGCCAGCAGCGCGACTAGCGGGGCCAGCCACAATGAGCAGTTCTTC.

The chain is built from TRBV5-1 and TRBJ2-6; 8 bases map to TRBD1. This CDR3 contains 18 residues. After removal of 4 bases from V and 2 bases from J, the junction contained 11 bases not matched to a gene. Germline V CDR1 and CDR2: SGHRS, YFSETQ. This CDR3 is CASSGSGGVIAGANVLTF. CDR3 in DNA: TGCGCCAGCAGCGGGTCAGGGGGCGTGATTGCTGGGGCCAACGTCCTGACTTTC.

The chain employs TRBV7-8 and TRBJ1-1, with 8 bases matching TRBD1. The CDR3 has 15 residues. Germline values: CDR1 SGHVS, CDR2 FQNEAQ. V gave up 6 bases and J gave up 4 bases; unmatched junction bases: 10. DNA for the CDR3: TGTGCCAGCAGTTACCAGACAGGGGCCACCACTGAAGCTTTCTTT. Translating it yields CASSYQTGATTEAFF.

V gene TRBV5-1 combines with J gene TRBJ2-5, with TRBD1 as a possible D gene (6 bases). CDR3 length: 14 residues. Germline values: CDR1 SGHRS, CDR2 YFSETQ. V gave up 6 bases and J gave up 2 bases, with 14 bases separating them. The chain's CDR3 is CASTLSRGQETQYF. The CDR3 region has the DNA TGCGCCAGCACCCTCTCAAGGGGGCAAGAGACCCAGTACTTC.

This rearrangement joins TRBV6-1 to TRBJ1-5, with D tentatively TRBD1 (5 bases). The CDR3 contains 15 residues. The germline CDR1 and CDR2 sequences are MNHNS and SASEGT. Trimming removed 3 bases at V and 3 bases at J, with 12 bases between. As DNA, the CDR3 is TGTGCCAGCAGTGAGAACCAGGGATTCAATCAGCCCCAGCATTTT. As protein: CASSENQGFNQPQHF.

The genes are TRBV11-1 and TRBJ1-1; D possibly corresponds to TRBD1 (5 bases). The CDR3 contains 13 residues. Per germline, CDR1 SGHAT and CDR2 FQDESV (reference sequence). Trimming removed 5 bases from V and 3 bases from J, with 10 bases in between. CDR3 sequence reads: CASSPTRDTEAFF. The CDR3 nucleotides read TGTGCCAGCAGCCCGACCAGGGACACTGAAGCTTTCTTT.

This CDR3 is CASSYLAGGPPDTQYF. Written as DNA, the CDR3 is TGTGCCAGCAGCTATCTAGCGGGAGGGCCCCCAGATACGCAGTATTTT. The genes are TRBV7-3 and TRBJ2-3; TRBD2 matches at 12 bases. CDR1 is SGHTA and CDR2 is FQGTGA in the germline V gene. V was pared by 4 bases and J by 4 bases, with 6 bases of the junction left unmatched. The CDR3 sequence is 16 residues long.

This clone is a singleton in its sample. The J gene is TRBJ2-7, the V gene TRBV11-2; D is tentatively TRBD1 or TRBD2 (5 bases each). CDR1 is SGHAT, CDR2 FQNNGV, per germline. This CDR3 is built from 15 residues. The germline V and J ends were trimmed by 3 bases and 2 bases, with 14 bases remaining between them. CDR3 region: CASSLTRGEPYEQYF. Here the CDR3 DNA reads TGTGCCAGCAGCTTGACCCGGGGCGAGCCCTACGAGCAGTACTTC.

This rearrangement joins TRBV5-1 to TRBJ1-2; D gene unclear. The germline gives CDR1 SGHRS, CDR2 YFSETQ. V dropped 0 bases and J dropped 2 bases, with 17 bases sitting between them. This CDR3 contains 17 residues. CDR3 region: CASSLGGSGSRNYGYTF. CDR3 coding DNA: TGCGCCAGCAGCTTGGGGGGTTCCGGGAGCAGGAACTATGGCTACACCTTC. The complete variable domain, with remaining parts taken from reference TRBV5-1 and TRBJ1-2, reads KAGVTQTPRYLIKTRGQQVTLSCSPISGHRSVSWYQQTPGQGLQFLFEYFSETQRNKGNFPGRFSGRQFSNSRSEMNVSTLELGDSALYLCASSLGGSGSRNYGYTFGSGTRLTVV.

CDR3 in DNA: TGTGCCAGCCAGGGGGGGGGTACAGATGGCTACACCTTC. Encoded protein: CASQGGGTDGYTF. The chain links TRBV25-1 to TRBJ1-2; 7 positions match TRBD1. The V and J ends lost 8 bases and 6 bases, in that order; junction bases with no gene match: 9. Germline V lookup: CDR1 MGHDK, CDR2 SYGVNS. This CDR3 is built from 13 residues.

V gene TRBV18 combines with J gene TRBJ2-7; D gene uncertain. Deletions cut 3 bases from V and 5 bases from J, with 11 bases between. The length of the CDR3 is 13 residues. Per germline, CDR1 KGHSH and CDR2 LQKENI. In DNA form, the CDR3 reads TGTGCCAGCTCACCCATTCTCGCTAACGAGCAGTACTTC. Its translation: CASSPILANEQYF.

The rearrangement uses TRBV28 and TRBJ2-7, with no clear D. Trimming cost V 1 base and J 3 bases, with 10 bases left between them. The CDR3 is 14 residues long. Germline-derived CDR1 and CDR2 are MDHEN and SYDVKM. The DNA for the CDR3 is TGTGCCAGCAGTTTATCCCACAGACACTACGAGCAGTACTTC. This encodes CASSLSHRHYEQYF.

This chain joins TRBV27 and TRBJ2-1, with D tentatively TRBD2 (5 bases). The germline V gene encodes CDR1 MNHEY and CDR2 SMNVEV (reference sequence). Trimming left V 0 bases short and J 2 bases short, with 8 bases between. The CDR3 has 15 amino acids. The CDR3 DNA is TGTGCCAGCAGTTTATCGAGGGTAACCTACAATGAGCAGTTCTTC. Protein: CASSLSRVTYNEQFF.

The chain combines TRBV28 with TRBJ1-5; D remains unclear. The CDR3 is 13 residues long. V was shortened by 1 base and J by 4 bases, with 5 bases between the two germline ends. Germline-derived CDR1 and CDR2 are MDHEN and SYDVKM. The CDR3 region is CASSLLVNQPQHF. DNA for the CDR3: TGTGCCAGCAGTTTATTAGTGAATCAGCCCCAGCATTTT.

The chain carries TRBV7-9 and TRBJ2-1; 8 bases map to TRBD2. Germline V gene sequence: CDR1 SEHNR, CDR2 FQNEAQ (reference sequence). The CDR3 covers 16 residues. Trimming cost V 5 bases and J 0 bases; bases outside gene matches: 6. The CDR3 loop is CASSTVAGNSYNEQFF. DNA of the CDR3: TGTGCCAGCAGCACAGTAGCGGGAAACTCCTACAATGAGCAGTTCTTC.

CDR3 in DNA: TGTGCCAGCAGTTTAGGTCAGGTTAGATACTACACCTTC. It is translated as CASSLGQVRYYTF. The V and J genes are TRBV28 and TRBJ1-2, with D hard to call. In germline, CDR1 is MDHEN, CDR2 SYDVKM. Trimming left V 2 bases short and J 10 bases short, with 14 bases between. The CDR3 runs 13 residues.

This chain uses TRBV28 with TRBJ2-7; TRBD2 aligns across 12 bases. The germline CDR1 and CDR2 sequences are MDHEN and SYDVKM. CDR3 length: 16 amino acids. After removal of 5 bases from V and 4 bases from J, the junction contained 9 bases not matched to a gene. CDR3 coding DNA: TGTGCCAGCAGTGCGTGGCGTACTAGCGGGAGGTACGAGCAGTACTTC. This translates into CASSAWRTSGRYEQYF.

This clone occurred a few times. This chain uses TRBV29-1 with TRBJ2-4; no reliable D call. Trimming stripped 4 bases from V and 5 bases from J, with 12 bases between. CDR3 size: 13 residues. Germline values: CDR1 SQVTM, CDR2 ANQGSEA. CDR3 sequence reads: CSVGYSGENIQYF. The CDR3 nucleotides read TGCAGCGTTGGATACAGTGGGGAAAACATTCAGTACTTC.

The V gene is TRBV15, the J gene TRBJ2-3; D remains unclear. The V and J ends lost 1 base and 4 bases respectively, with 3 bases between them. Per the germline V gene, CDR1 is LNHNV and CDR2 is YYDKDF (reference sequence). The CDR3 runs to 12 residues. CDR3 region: CATSRAADTQYF. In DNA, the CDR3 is TGTGCCACCAGCAGAGCAGCAGATACGCAGTATTTT.

The CDR3 sequence: CASSTSQGMNIQYF. The DNA for the CDR3 is TGTGCCAGCAGTACCTCTCAGGGGATGAACATTCAGTACTTC. V gene TRBV27 combines with J gene TRBJ2-4; D perhaps matches TRBD1 (6 bases). This CDR3 region has 14 residues. The germline CDR1 and CDR2 sequences are MNHEY and SMNVEV (reference sequence). The V gene lost 5 bases and the J gene lost 7 bases, with 15 bases spanning the gap.

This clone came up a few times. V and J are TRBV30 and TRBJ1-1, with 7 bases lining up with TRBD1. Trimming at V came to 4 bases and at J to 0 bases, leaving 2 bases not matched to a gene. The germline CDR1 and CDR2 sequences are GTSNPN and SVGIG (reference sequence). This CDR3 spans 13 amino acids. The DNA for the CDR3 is TGTGCCTGGAAACAGGGGATGAACACTGAAGCTTTCTTT. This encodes CAWKQGMNTEAFF.

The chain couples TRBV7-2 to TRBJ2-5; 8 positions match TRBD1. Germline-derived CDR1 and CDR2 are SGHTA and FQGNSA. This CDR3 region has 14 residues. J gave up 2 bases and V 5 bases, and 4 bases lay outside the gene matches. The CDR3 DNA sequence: TGTGCCAGCAGCCCGGACAGGGATCAAGAGACCCAGTACTTC. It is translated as CASSPDRDQETQYF. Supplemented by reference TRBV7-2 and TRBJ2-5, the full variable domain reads GAGVSQSPSNKVTEKGKDVELRCDPISGHTALYWYRQSLGQGLEFLIYFQGNSAPDKSGLPSDRFSAERTGGSVSTLTIQRTQQEDSAVYLCASSPDRDQETQYFGPGTRLLVL.